This is a list of T cell receptor beta chains from one sample in a study of T cell responses to AZD1222 COVID-19 vaccine. Libraries were prepared by immunoSEQ multiplex PCR; TCRdb keeps only in-frame clonotypes and omits some of them. Here the sample spans 150,000 to 200,000 clones, around nine tenths being singletons. The sequencing used peripheral blood, collected on day 0 of AZD1222 vaccination. The receptors here all came from an adult in good health. Each CDR3 is given with its conserved first and last residue. Clone size is stated in some rows and not others, as once, few, many or a class when expanded.

CDR3 protein: CASSLLVSVGADTQYF; V gene: TRBV7-2; clone size: .
CDR3 protein: CASSEAGHRAFF; V gene: TRBV2; clone size: .
CDR3 protein: CASKSSAGGYEQYF; V gene: TRBV6-5; clone size: .
CDR3 protein: CASSLAGDRGYGYTF; V gene: TRBV5-1; clone size: .
CDR3 protein: CASSSLGKNTEAFF; V gene: TRBV27; clone size: .
CDR3 protein: CASSPRDRTGNTIYF; V gene: TRBV19; clone size: once
CDR3 protein: CAWTPGRGWETQYF; V gene: TRBV30; clone size: .
CDR3 protein: CASSFGQSSGNTIYF; V gene: TRBV7-9; clone size: .
CDR3 protein: CASSHGQGNTGELFF; V gene: TRBV13; clone size: .
CDR3 protein: CSASSGGQYTEAFF; V gene: TRBV20-1; clone size: .
CDR3 protein: CASSPRGNSNQPQHF; V gene: TRBV6-4; clone size: .
CDR3 protein: CASSTDTTYEQYF; V gene: TRBV6-2/TRBV6-3; clone size: .
CDR3 protein: CASSWSSGGYNEQFF; V gene: TRBV6-2/TRBV6-3; clone size: .
CDR3 protein: CASSLSGSDGNTIYF; V gene: TRBV28; clone size: .
CDR3 protein: CASNWATTEAFF; V gene: TRBV19; clone size: few
CDR3 protein: CASSQEVGTGTYEQYF; V gene: TRBV4-3; clone size: .
CDR3 protein: CASTRGTDGNTIYF; V gene: TRBV10-2; clone size: .